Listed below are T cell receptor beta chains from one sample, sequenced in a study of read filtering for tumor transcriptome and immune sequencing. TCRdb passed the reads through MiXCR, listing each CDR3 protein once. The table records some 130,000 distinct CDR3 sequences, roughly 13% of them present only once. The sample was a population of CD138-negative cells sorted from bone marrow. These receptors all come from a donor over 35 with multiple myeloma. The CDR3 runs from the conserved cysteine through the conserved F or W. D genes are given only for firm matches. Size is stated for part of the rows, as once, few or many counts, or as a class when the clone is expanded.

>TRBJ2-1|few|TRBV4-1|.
TGCGCCAGCAGCCAAGATTTGCGGGCCCTATACAATGAGCAGTTCTTC
CASSQDLRALYNEQFF
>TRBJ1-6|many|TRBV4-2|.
TGTGCCAGCAGCCAAGAAAGGAGGGGTCGGTCACCCCTCCACTTT
CASSQERRGRSPLHF
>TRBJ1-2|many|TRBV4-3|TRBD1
TGCGCCAGCAGCCCGTCACAGGGGGCGTTTGGCTACACCTTC
CASSPSQGAFGYTF
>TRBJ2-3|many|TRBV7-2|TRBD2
TGTGCCAGCCTAGCGGGAGGGCGCACAGATACGCAGTATTTT
CASLAGGRTDTQYF
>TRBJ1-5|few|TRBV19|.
TGTGCCAGTAATCGGGGCCTATATAGCAATCAGCCCCAGCATTTT
CASNRGLYSNQPQHF
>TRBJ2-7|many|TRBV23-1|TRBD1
TGCGCCAGCAGTCAATCGTGGCGGACAGGGTTCTACGAGCAGTACTTC
CASSQSWRTGFYEQYF
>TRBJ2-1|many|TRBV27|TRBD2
TGTGCCAGCACCCTACGTGTAGCGGGAGGCCGGGGTTACAATGAGCAGTTCTTC
CASTLRVAGGRGYNEQFF
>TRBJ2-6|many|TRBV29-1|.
TGCAGCGGAAGAGGGATAGAAGGGGCCAACGTCCTGACTTTC
CSGRGIEGANVLTF
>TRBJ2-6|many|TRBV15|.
TGTGCCACCAGCAGGGTCTCTGGGGCCAACGTCCTGACTTTC
CATSRVSGANVLTF
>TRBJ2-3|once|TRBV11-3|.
TGTGCCAACAGCTTACCCCGACTGGCGGGGACCCACACAGATACGCAGTATTTT
CANSLPRLAGTHTDTQYF
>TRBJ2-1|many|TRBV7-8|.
TGTGCCAGCAGCCCCCGGGGGCGGAAATCCTACAATGAGCAGTTCTTC
CASSPRGRKSYNEQFF
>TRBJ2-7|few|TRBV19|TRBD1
TGTGCCAGTAGTGTTTCTGGGACAGGGTCCGACGAGCAGTACTTC
CASSVSGTGSDEQYF
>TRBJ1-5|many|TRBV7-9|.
TGTGCCAGCAGCTTCCAGGGGAGCAATCAGCCCCAGCATTTT
CASSFQGSNQPQHF
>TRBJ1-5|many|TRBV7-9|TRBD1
TGTGCCAGCAGCTTGACAGGGGCCGCGGGTCAGCCCCAGCATTTT
CASSLTGAAGQPQHF
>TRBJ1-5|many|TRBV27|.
TGTGCCACCCCATATTTGGGGGGCTCAACCCCTCAAAGCAATCAGCCCCAGCATTTT
CATPYLGGSTPQSNQPQHF
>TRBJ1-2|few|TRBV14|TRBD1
TGTGCCAGCAGCCGTCCGGGACAGATCTATGGCTACACCTTC
CASSRPGQIYGYTF
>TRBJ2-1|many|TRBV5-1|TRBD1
TGCGCCAGCAGCCGAGGACAGGGTTTCTACAATGAGCAGTTCTTC
CASSRGQGFYNEQFF
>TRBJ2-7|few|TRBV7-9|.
TGTGCCAGCAGCTTAGCGAACGTCTACGAGCAGTACTTC
CASSLANVYEQYF
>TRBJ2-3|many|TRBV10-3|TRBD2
TGTGCCATCAGTGCCAACGGACTAGCGGGAGGGCTGGATACGCAGTATTTT
CAISANGLAGGLDTQYF
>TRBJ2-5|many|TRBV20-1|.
TGCAGTGCTAGAATCAGGAGGGGGGAGACCCAGTACTTC
CSARIRRGETQYF
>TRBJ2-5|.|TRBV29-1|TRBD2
TGCAGCACCGCGACTAGCGGGGCAGGCGAGACCCAGTACTTC
CSTATSGAGETQYF
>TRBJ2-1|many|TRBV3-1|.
TGTGCCAGCAGCCCAAATACTAGGTGGGGTCAGTTCTTC
CASSPNTRWGQFF
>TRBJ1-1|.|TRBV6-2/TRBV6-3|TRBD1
TGTGCCAGCATGGAGGGGGCAGGAACTGAAGCTTTCTTT
CASMEGAGTEAFF
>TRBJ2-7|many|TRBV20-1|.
TGCAGTGCTAGAGATGAGGTAACTGAGCAGTACTTC
CSARDEVTEQYF
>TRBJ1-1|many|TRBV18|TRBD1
TGTGCCAGCTCCCCTTGGACAGGGGCTGAAGCTTTCTTT
CASSPWTGAEAFF
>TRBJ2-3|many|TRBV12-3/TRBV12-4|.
TGTGCCAGCAGTTTAGGGATCTCGAGCACAGATACGCAGTATTTT
CASSLGISSTDTQYF
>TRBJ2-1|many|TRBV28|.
TGTGCCAGCAGTTCCTCCCAAGGGGGTTCTTACAATGAGCAGTTCTTC
CASSSSQGGSYNEQFF
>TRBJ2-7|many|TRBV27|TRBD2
TGTGCCAGCAGCTCCAGCGGGAGGGTGTTCTACGAGCAGTACTTC
CASSSSGRVFYEQYF
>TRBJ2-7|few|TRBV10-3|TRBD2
TGTGCCATCAGTGACGGGAGCGGGAGGGAGCAGTACTTC
CAISDGSGREQYF
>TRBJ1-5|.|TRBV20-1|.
TGCAGTGCTAGAGATACCAGGGAGGGCCAGCCCCAGCATTTT
CSARDTREGQPQHF
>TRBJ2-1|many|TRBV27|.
TGTGCCAGCAGTTTAAGGTCGGGAGTCGGCTACAATGAGCAGTTCTTC
CASSLRSGVGYNEQFF
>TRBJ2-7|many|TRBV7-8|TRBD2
TGTGCCAGCAGACCTGGGACTAGCACGATCTACGAGCAGTACTTC
CASRPGTSTIYEQYF
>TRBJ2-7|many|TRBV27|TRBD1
TGTGCCGCGGGGACAGGGATCCACGAGCAGTACTTC
CAAGTGIHEQYF
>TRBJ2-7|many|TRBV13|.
TGTGCCAGCAGCTCAGACTATTCCTACGAGCAGTACTTC
CASSSDYSYEQYF
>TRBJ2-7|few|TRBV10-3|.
TGTGCCATCAGTCGGGAGTCCGACCACGAGCAGTACTTC
CAISRESDHEQYF
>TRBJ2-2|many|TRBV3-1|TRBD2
TGTGCCAGCACTCCGGGACTAGCGGGAGGGAGAAACACCGGGGAGCTGTTTTTT
CASTPGLAGGRNTGELFF
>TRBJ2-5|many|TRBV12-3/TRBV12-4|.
TGTGCCAGCAGTTTGCTGGAGACCCAGTACTTC
CASSLLETQYF
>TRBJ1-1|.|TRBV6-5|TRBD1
TGTGCCACCTCTTTAAGGAGACAGGGGGCGGGAACTGAAGCTTTCTTT
CATSLRRQGAGTEAFF
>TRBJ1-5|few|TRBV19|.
TGTGCCAGTAGTATGGGACCTCCATGGGGTCAGCCCCAGCATTTT
CASSMGPPWGQPQHF
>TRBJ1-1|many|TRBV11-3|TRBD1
TGTGCCAGCACCGACAGGGGCCAGAACACTGAAGCTTTCTTT
CASTDRGQNTEAFF
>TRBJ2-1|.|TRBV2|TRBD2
TGTGCCAGCAGTCCTCTAGCGGGGGGCGTGTACAATGAGCAGTTCTTC
CASSPLAGGVYNEQFF
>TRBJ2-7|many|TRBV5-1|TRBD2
TGCGCCAGCAGCGGAGCGGGAGACTACGAGCAGTACTTC
CASSGAGDYEQYF
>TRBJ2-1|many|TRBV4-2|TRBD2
TGTGCCAGCAGCAAAAGGCCGGCGGGAGGGGTGGCCTACAATGAGCAGTTCTTC
CASSKRPAGGVAYNEQFF
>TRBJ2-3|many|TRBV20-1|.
TGCAGTGCTAGAGTCCCCGGGCCAGATACGCAGTATTTT
CSARVPGPDTQYF
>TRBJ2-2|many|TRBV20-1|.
TGCAGTGCTAGAGTGATTCAGGGGGGCGCGAATACCGGGGAGCTGTTTTTT
CSARVIQGGANTGELFF
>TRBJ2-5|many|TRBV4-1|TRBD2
TGCGCCAGCAGCCAGGCCGGGACTAGCGACGGGGAGACCCAGTACTTC
CASSQAGTSDGETQYF
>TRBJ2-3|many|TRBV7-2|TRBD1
TGTGCCAGCAGACCACAGGGGTCAGATACGCAGTATTTT
CASRPQGSDTQYF
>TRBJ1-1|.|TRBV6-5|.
TGTGCCAGCAGTTACTCGCCGTATCCTTCCATGAACACTGAAGCTTTCTTT
CASSYSPYPSMNTEAFF
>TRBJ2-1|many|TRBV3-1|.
TGTGCCAGCAGCCAAGATCGGCGGGGTGGCTCCTACAATGAGCAGTTCTTC
CASSQDRRGGSYNEQFF
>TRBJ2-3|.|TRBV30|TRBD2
TGTGCCTGGAGCACCGGGACTAGCTTTTCAACCACAGATACGCAGTATTTT
CAWSTGTSFSTTDTQYF
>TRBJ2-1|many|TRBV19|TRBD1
TGTGCCAGTAGTATACCGGACAGGGGTTTCCAGAATGAGCAGTTCTTC
CASSIPDRGFQNEQFF
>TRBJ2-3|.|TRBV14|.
TGTGCCAGCAGCCAAGATTCGGACTACACAGATACGCAGTATTTT
CASSQDSDYTDTQYF
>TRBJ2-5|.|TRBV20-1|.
TGCAGTGCTAGAGTCCCCCAAGAGACCCAGTACTTC
CSARVPQETQYF
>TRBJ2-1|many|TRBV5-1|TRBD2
TGCGCCAGCAGAGTTTCTAGCGGGAGAAGAAATGAGCAGTTCTTC
CASRVSSGRRNEQFF
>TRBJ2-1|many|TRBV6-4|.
TGTGCCAGCAGTGACTCAAGGGCCCGCTACAATGAGCAGTTCTTC
CASSDSRARYNEQFF
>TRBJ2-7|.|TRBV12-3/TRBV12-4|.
TGTGCTAGTGGTTTGGTAGGGCAGCCGTCCTACGAGCAGTACTTC
CASGLVGQPSYEQYF